This TCR beta chain was identified in a study of cytomegalovirus exposure and HLA in healthy donors. Whole-study findings and limits: Excluded: some indistinguishable V segments such as TRBV6-2 and TRBV6-3. TCR beta V segments were, for the most part, productive about 87% or about 30% of the time in an earlier analysis. Among the CMV-associated chains, a few were confirmed in vitro as specific for CMV antigens.

The PCR had 60 Vbeta and 13 Jbeta primers. Sequencing used immunoSEQ multiplex PCR; TCRdb keeps in-frame clones, though not all of them. The sample includes roughly 160,000 clones, over 70% of them seen just once. Turning to this clone: The antigen is undetermined.

The CDR3 has 15 amino acids. Input material: PBMCs. The V call is TRBV21-1, the J call TRBJ2-7; the D call in the table, TRBD1, was not verified against the DNA. TRBV21-1 is labeled a pseudogene. The receptor was derived from a woman in her 50s in good health and CMV-seropositive. CDR3 nucleotide sequence: TGTGCCAGCAGCACCTCCGGGACAGGACACTACGAGCAGTACTTC. Residues: CASSTSGTGHYEQYF.